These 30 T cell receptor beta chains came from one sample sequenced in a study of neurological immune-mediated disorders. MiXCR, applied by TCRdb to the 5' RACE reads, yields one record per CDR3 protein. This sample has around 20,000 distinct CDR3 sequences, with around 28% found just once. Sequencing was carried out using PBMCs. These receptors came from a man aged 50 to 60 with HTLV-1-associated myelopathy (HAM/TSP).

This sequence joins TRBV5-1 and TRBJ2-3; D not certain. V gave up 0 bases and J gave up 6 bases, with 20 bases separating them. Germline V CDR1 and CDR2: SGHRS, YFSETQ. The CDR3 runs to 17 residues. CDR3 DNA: TGCGCCAGCAGCTTGGCCCGAGGTGAAGGCACCACGGATACGCAGTATTTT. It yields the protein CASSLARGEGTTDTQYF.

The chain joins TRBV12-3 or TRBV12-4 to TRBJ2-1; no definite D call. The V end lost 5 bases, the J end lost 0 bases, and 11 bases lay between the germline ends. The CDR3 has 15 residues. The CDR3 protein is CASSKDLLSYNEQFF. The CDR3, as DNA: TGTGCCAGCAGTAAGGACCTACTCTCCTACAATGAGCAGTTCTTC.

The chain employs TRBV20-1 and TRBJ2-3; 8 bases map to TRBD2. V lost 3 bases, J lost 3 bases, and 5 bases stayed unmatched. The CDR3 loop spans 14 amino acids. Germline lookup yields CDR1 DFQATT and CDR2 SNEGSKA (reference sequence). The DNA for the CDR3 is TGCAGTGCTAGTCGCGCGGGAGGTACAGATACGCAGTATTTT. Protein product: CSASRAGGTDTQYF.

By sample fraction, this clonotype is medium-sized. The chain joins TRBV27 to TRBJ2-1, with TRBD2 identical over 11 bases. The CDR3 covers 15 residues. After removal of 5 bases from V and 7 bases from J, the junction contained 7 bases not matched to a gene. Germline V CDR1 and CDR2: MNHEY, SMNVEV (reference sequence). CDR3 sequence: CASSILSGRANEQFF. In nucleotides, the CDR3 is TGTGCCAGCAGTATCCTTAGCGGGAGGGCAAATGAGCAGTTCTTC.

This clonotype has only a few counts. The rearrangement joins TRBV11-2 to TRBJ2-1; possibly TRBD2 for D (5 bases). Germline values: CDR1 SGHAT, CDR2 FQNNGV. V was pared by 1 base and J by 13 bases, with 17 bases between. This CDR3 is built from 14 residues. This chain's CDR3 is CASSLGTNLGGQFF. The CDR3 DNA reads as TGTGCCAGCAGCTTAGGAACCAACCTCGGAGGCCAGTTCTTC.

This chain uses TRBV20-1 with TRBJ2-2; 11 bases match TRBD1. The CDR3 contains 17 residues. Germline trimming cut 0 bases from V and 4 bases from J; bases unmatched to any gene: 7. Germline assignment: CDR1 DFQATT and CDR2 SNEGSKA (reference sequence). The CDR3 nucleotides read TGCAGTGCTAGAGATCACGGACAGGGGGCTTCCACCGGGGAGCTGTTTTTT. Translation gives CSARDHGQGASTGELFF.

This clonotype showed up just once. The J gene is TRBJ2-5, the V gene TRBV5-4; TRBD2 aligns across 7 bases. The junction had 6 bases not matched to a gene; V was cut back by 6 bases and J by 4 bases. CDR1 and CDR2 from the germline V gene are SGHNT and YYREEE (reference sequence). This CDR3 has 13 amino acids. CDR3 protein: CASISSGGETQYF. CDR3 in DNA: TGTGCCAGCATCTCATCGGGAGGAGAGACCCAGTACTTC.

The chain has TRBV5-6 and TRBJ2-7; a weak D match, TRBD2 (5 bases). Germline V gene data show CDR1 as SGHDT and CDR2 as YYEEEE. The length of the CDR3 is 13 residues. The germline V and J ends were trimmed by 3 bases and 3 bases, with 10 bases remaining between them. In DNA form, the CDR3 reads TGTGCCAGCAGCTATGGGAGAAACTACGAGCAGTACTTC. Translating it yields CASSYGRNYEQYF.

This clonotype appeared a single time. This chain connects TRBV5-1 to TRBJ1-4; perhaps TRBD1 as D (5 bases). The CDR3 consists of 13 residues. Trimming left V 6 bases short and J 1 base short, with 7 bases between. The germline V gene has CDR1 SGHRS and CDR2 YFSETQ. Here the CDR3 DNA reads TGCGCCAGCAAAACAGGAACTAATGAAAAACTGTTTTTT. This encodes CASKTGTNEKLFF.

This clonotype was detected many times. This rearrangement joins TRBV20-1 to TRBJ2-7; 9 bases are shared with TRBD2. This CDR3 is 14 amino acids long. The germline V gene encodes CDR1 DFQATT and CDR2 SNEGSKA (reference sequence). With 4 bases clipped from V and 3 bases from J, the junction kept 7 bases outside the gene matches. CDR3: CSATRRGGIYEQYF. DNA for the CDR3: TGCAGTGCTACCCGGCGGGGGGGGATCTACGAGCAGTACTTC.

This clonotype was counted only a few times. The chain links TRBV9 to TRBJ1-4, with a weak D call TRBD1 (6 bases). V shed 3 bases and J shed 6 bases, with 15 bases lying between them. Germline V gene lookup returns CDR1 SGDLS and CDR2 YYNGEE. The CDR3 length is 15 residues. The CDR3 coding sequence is TGTGCCAGCAGCGCCCGACAGGCCTCGGATGAAAAACTGTTTTTT. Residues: CASSARQASDEKLFF.

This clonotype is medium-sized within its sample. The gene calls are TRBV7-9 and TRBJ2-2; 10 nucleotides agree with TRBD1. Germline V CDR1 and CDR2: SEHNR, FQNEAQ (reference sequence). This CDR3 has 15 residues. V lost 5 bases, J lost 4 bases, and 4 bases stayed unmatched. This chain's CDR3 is CASSPDRGPTGELFF. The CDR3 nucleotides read TGTGCCAGCAGCCCAGACAGGGGGCCCACCGGGGAGCTGTTTTTT.

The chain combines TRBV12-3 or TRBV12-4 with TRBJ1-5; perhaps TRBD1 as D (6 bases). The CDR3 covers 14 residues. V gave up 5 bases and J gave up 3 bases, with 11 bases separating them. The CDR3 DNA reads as TGTGCCAGCAGTCGGACAGACGACAATCAGCCCCAGCATTTT. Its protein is CASSRTDDNQPQHF.

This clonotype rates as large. Here the CDR3 DNA reads TGCAGTGCTAATCTTATAGCGGATTGGGGCACAGATACGCAGTATTTT. As protein: CSANLIADWGTDTQYF. The rearrangement links TRBV20-1 to TRBJ2-3; D may be TRBD2 (6 bases). The CDR3 spans 16 residues. V lost 4 bases to trimming and J lost 1 base, with 18 bases between them. Germline V lookup: CDR1 DFQATT, CDR2 SNEGSKA (reference sequence).

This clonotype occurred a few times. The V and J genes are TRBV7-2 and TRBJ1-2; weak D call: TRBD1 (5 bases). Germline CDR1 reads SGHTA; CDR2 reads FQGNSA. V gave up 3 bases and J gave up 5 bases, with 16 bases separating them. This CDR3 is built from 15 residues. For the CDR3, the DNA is TGTGCCAGCAGCTTGGGGGAGGGGAGTGTTTATGGCTACACCTTC. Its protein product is CASSLGEGSVYGYTF.

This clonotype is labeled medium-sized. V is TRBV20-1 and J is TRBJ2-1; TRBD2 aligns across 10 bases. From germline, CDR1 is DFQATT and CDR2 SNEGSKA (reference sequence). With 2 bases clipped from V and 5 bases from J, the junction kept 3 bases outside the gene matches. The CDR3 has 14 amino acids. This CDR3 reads CSARPGLADNEQFF. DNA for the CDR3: TGCAGTGCTAGACCAGGACTAGCGGACAATGAGCAGTTCTTC.

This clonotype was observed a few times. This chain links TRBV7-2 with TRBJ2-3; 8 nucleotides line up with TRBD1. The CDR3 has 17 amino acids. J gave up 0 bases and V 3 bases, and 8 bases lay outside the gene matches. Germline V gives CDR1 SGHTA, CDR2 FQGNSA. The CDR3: CASSFKQGGRSTDTQYF. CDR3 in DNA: TGTGCCAGCAGCTTCAAACAGGGGGGAAGGAGCACAGATACGCAGTATTTT.

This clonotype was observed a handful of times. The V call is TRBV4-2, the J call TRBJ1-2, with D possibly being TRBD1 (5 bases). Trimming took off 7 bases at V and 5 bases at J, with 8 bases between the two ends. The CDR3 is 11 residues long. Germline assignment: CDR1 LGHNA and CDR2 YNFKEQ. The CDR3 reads CASNQGYGYTF. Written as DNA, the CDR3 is TGTGCCAGCAACCAGGGATATGGCTACACCTTC.

CDR3 in DNA: TGTGCCAGTAGCAGTGACAGGGGGCGCGAGCAGTACTTC. This translates into CASSSDRGREQYF. The chain joins TRBV19 to TRBJ2-7, with 10 bases identical to TRBD1. Germline CDR1 and CDR2: LNHDA and SQIVND (reference sequence). This CDR3 is built from 13 residues. V lost 6 bases to trimming and J lost 6 bases; unmatched junction nucleotides: 5.

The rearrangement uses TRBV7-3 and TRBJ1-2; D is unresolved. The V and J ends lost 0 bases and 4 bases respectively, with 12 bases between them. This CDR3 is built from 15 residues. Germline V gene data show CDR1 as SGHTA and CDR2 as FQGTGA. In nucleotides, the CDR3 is TGTGCCAGCAGCTTAACGACCGGCTCCTCCTATGGCTACACCTTC. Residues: CASSLTTGSSYGYTF.

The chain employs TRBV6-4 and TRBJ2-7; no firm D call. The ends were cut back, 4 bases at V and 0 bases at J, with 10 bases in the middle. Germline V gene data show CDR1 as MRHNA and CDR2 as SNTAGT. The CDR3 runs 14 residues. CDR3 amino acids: CASSVDHNSYEQYF. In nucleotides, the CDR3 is TGTGCCAGCAGTGTTGATCACAACTCCTACGAGCAGTACTTC.

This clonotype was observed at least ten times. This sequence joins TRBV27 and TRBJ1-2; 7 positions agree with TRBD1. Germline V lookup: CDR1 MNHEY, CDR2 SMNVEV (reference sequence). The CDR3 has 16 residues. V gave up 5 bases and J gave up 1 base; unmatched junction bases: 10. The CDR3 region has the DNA TGTGCCAGCAGTCCCGACAGGGTCCTTAATAACTATGGCTACACCTTC. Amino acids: CASSPDRVLNNYGYTF.

For the CDR3, the DNA is TGCAGTGCCCATACAGGGATAGGGGGGAGTGAAAAACTGTTTTTT. Translation: CSAHTGIGGSEKLFF. The gene calls are TRBV20-1 and TRBJ1-4, with a weak D call TRBD1 (6 bases). The CDR3 contains 15 residues. Germline CDR1 and CDR2: DFQATT and SNEGSKA (reference sequence). Trimming left V 6 bases short and J 7 bases short, with 21 bases between.

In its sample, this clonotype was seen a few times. CDR3: CSARELDSLSGYTF. The CDR3 DNA follows: TGCAGTGCTAGAGAGCTAGACAGCCTCTCTGGCTACACCTTC. The chain uses TRBV20-1 and TRBJ1-2; D might be TRBD1 (5 bases). The germline V gene has CDR1 DFQATT and CDR2 SNEGSKA (reference sequence). V lost 0 bases and J lost 7, with 15 bases in between. The CDR3 contains 14 residues.

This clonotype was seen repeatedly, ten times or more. The CDR3 DNA is TGTGCCAGCAGCTCCCTTGGGGGGGCGGGAAGTAGTGAGCAGTTCTTC. It codes for CASSSLGGAGSSEQFF. This chain joins TRBV7-9 and TRBJ2-1; D is possibly TRBD2 (7 bases). Germline V lookup: CDR1 SEHNR, CDR2 FQNEAQ (reference sequence). The CDR3 extends over 16 amino acids. V lost 4 bases to trimming and J lost 9 bases, with 22 bases between them. Looking up the rest from reference TRBV7-9 and TRBJ2-1 gives the full variable domain: DTGVSQNPRHKITKRGQNVTFRCDPISEHNRLYWYRQTLGQGPEFLTYFQNEAQLEKSRLLSDRFSAERPKGSFSTLEIQRTEQGDSAMYLCASSSLGGAGSSEQFFGPGTRLTVL.

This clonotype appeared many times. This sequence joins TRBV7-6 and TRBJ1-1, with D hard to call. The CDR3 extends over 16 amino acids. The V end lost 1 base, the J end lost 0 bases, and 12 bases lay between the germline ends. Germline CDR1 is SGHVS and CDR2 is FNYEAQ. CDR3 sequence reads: CASSLVKHGLNTEAFF. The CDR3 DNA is TGTGCCAGCAGCTTAGTTAAACACGGATTGAACACTGAAGCTTTCTTT.

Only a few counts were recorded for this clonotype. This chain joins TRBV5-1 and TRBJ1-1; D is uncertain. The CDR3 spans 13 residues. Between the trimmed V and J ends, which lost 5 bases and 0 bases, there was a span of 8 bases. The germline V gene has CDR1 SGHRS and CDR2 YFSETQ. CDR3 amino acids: CASSPVMNTEAFF. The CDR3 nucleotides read TGCGCCAGCAGTCCCGTCATGAACACTGAAGCTTTCTTT.

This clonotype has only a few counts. CDR3 nucleotide sequence: TGTGCCAGCAGCATTCAGGGGGCTCGGGAAAAACTGTTTTTT. It codes for CASSIQGAREKLFF. V and J are TRBV7-2 and TRBJ1-4, with 8 bases lining up with TRBD1. The V gene's germline CDR1 is SGHTA and CDR2 FQGNSA. The CDR3 covers 14 residues. J was trimmed by 8 bases and V by 5 bases; bases with no gene match: 7.

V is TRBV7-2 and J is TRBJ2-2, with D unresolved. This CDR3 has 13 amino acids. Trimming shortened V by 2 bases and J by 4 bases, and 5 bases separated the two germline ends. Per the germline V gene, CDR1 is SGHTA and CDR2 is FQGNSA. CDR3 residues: CASSLFPTGELFF. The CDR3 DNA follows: TGTGCCAGCAGCTTATTCCCCACCGGGGAGCTGTTTTTT.

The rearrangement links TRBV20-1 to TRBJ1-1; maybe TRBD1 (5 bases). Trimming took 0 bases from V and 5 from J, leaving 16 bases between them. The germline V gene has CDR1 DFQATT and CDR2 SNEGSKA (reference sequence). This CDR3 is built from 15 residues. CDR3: CSARDPRKGVTEAFF. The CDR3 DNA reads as TGCAGTGCTAGAGACCCGCGGAAAGGGGTAACTGAAGCTTTCTTT.